These 12 T cell receptor beta chains were sequenced from one sample in a study of T cells in Graves' hyperthyroidism and ophthalmopathy. The source material, RNA transcripts, was used to amplify TCR beta CDR3 regions. In the first-round RT-PCR of the TCR CDR3, the HTBI primer set was used. From the multiplex PCR reads, TCRdb called clonotypes with MiXCR, one entry per CDR3 protein. Counted here are about 350,000 distinct CDR3 sequences, about 14% occurring once; the ten biggest clones make up approximately 25%. Sequenced material: blood. The receptors were gathered from a woman in her 30s with Graves' hyperthyroidism.

The table lists this clonotype with a few counts. A read error may explain this, as a much larger clone is one base away. The chain is built from TRBV28 and TRBJ1-1; 9 bases map to TRBD1. There are 14 residues in the CDR3. Germline V gene sequence: CDR1 MDHEN, CDR2 SYDVKM. The CDR3 region has the DNA TGTGCCAGCAGTTCCGACAGGGGGAACGCTGAAGCTTTCTTT. It yields the protein CASSSDRGNAEAFF.

Remarks on this clonotype: No DNA is shown, since the ends of the CDR3 on it are uncertain; the CDR3 is the one TCRdb lists. The chain carries TRBV11-2 and TRBJ2-7; TRBD2 is taken as the D call from the table, unchecked against the DNA. The CDR3 adds up to 22 amino acids, both ends counted. CDR1 and CDR2 (germline): SGHAT, FQNNGV. This chain's CDR3 is CASSFYICSVAPPGLISYEQYF.

This clonotype was found once. V gene TRBV5-1 combines with J gene TRBJ2-3; 10 nucleotides match TRBD2. With 0 bases clipped from V and 5 bases from J, the junction kept 6 bases outside the gene matches. There are 16 residues in the CDR3. The germline CDR1 and CDR2 sequences are SGHRS and YFSETQ. CDR3 loop: CASSLVLAGAGDTQYF. CDR3 nucleotides: TGCGCCAGCAGCTTGGTGCTAGCGGGAGCGGGAGATACGCAGTATTTT.

This clonotype was seen at least ten times. The chain employs TRBV20-1 and TRBJ2-1; the match to TRBD2 covers 7 bases. The CDR3 covers 14 residues. CDR1 is DFQATT and CDR2 is SNEGSKA in the germline V gene (reference sequence). The V and J ends lost 6 bases and 8 bases, in that order; junction bases with no gene match: 13. This chain's CDR3 is CSALTPAGSHEQFF. CDR3 DNA sequence: TGCAGTGCCCTGACCCCAGCGGGATCCCATGAGCAGTTCTTC.

In its sample, this clonotype was seen a few times. The rearrangement links TRBV6-1 to TRBJ2-7, with TRBD2 identical over 13 bases. The trim removed 9 bases at V and 5 bases at J, leaving 4 bases unmatched. Germline CDR1 is MNHNS and CDR2 is SASEGT. The CDR3 length is 13 residues. CDR3 protein: CASAGTSGNEQYF. The CDR3, as DNA: TGTGCCAGTGCCGGGACTAGCGGGAACGAGCAGTACTTC.

In its sample, this clonotype was seen many times. J is TRBJ2-1 and V is TRBV30; perhaps TRBD2 as D (6 bases). Germline lookup yields CDR1 GTSNPN and CDR2 SVGIG (reference sequence). Trimming pared 4 bases from V and 8 bases from J, leaving 12 bases between. CDR3 size: 12 residues. The CDR3 sequence: CAWTRSGHEQFF. The CDR3 DNA follows: TGTGCCTGGACCCGTAGCGGTCATGAGCAGTTCTTC.

This clonotype showed up many times. This chain joins TRBV2 and TRBJ2-1; 9 bases line up with TRBD2. Germline V gene lookup returns CDR1 SNHLY and CDR2 FYNNEI. V trimming: 8 bases; J trimming: 7 bases; junction bases outside the gene matches: 9. The CDR3 sequence is 14 residues long. CDR3 bases: TGTGCCAGCGAGGGGTCGCGGGAGGGGAATGAGCAGTTCTTC. It translates to CASEGSREGNEQFF.

This clonotype has ten or more counts. This chain links TRBV20-1 with TRBJ2-1, with 16 bases matching TRBD2. The junction had 3 bases not matched to a gene; V was cut back by 2 bases and J by 8 bases. This CDR3 has 15 amino acids. The germline V gene encodes CDR1 DFQATT and CDR2 SNEGSKA (reference sequence). CDR3 loop: CSARTGTSGRDEQFF. DNA of the CDR3: TGCAGTGCTAGAACCGGGACTAGCGGGAGGGATGAGCAGTTCTTC.

This clonotype has only a few counts. This chain uses TRBV7-9 with TRBJ2-5; D is uncertain. Per germline, CDR1 SEHNR and CDR2 FQNEAQ (reference sequence). The V end lost 5 bases, the J end lost 0 bases, and 10 bases lay between the germline ends. The CDR3 length is 14 residues. As DNA, the CDR3 is TGTGCCAGCAGCGAGTCACAGTACCAAGAGACCCAGTACTTC. Encoded protein: CASSESQYQETQYF.

This clonotype was seen ten or more times. The chain is built from TRBV28 and TRBJ1-2; D is undetermined. This CDR3 spans 16 amino acids. V gave up 4 bases and J gave up 4 bases, with 19 bases separating them. Germline assignment: CDR1 MDHEN and CDR2 SYDVKM. CDR3 DNA: TGTGCCAGCAGTTCTCAGTCAATCGGCGGGGTCTATGGCTACACCTTC. Its translation: CASSSQSIGGVYGYTF.

This clonotype was observed a handful of times. The chain links TRBV6-1 to TRBJ2-7; 10 bases map to TRBD2. J lost 3 bases, V lost 5 bases, and 7 bases had no gene match. Germline V gene sequence: CDR1 MNHNS, CDR2 SASEGT. CDR3 size: 15 residues. The CDR3 region has the DNA TGTGCCAGCAGTTTCCTTCTAGCGGGAGACTACGAGCAGTACTTC. Translating it yields CASSFLLAGDYEQYF.

This clonotype was seen more than once but under ten times. The genes are TRBV7-6 and TRBJ1-3, with D uncertain. There are 13 residues in the CDR3. The germline CDR1 and CDR2 sequences are SGHVS and FNYEAQ. Trimming left V 4 bases short and J 6 bases short, with 10 bases between. CDR3 residues: CASSSTPENTIYF. The CDR3 DNA reads TGTGCCAGCAGCTCGACACCGGAAAACACCATATATTTT. The full variable domain, in which reference TRBV7-6 and TRBJ1-3 provide the parts outside the CDR3, is GAGVSQSPRYKVTKRGQDVALRCDPISGHVSLYWYRQALGQGPEFLTYFNYEAQQDKSGLPNDRFSAERPEGSISTLTIQRTEQRDSAMYRCASSSTPENTIYFGEGSWLTVV.